The entry that follows covers one T cell receptor beta chain sequence. CDR1 SGHTA and CDR2 FQGNSA come from the germline V gene. V was cut by 3 bases and J by 5 bases, with 10 bases left in between. This CDR3 comprises 13 residues. The sample is drawn from a study of radiation and T cells in renal cell carcinoma. Time point in this sample: blood 4 weeks post-SBRT, at nephrectomy. The treatment is: 15 Gy SBRT to primary tumor, nephrectomy 4 weeks later. Nephrectomy followed 15 Gy stereotactic body radiation by 4 weeks. Radiation-treated patients gave blood at baseline, week 2 and week 4. Profiling relied on immunoSEQ multiplex PCR, and the TCRdb table lists in-frame clones only, not all of them. The table records 130,000 to 150,000 clones, 86% of them present only once.

The sequence was collected from a woman aged 45-65 years with renal cell carcinoma. The V gene is TRBV7-2, the J gene TRBJ1-1, with D tentatively TRBD1 (6 bases). The material sequenced was blood, taken from a patient whose treatment included radiotherapy and nephrectomy. The CDR3 protein is CASSLQGWTEAFF. In DNA, the CDR3 is TGTGCCAGCAGCTTGCAGGGGTGGACTGAAGCTTTCTTT. The full variable domain, its missing parts supplied by reference TRBV7-2 and TRBJ1-1, is GAGVSQSPSNKVTEKGKDVELRCDPISGHTALYWYRQSLGQGLEFLIYFQGNSAPDKSGLPSDRFSAERTGGSVSTLTIQRTQQEDSAVYLCASSLQGWTEAFFGQGTRLTVV.